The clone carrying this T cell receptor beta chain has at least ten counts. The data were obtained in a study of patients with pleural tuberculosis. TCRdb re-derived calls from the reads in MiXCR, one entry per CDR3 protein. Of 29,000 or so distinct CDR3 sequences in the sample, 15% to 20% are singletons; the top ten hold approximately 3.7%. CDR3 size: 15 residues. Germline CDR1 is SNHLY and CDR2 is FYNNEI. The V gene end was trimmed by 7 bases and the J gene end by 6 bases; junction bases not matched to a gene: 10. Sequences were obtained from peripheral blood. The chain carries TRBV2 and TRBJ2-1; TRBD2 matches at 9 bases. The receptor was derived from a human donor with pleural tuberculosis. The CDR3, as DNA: TGTGCCAGCACGTTCTCGCGGGGGGGTTCCAATGAGCAGTTCTTC. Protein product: CASTFSRGGSNEQFF.